This section outlines one T cell receptor beta chain sequence together with its context. Its specificity is not known. Antigen-specific CD4+ T cell clonotypes were called by their expansion after viral peptide-pool culture in ViraFEST. CD4+ T cell isolation took place after approximately ten days of culture. The vaccine recipients had no prior SARS-CoV-2 infection, with negative nucleocapsid antibodies. Culturing of a few million PBMC per well took place with around 9.6 IU/ml IL-2 and approximately 10 ug/ml peptides. Days 3 and 7 saw half the medium replaced with IL-2 medium. Measured with immunoSEQ multiplex PCR; TCRdb has only the in-frame clones, and not every one. The table has tens of thousands of clones, 60% to 80% seen once. Looked up from germline, CDR1 is KGHSH and CDR2 is LQKENI. This CDR3 comprises 13 residues. V lost 3 bases and J 5 bases, leaving 11 bases between the germline ends. These data come from a study of vaccination effects on CD4 cells after COVID-19.

General observations from the study: Convalescent patients numbered few in the study; early post-infection timepoints were missing entirely.

This TCR was sampled from a human donor who received a COVID-19 vaccine. J is TRBJ2-7 and V is TRBV18; no reliable D call. Sequencing used CD4+ T cells from PBMCs cultured with HCoV-NL63 spike peptides, obtained before COVID-19 vaccination. DNA of the CDR3: TGTGCCAGCTCACCGTCCCTACGGGACGAGCAGTACGTC. It encodes CASSPSLRDEQYV.